This TCR beta chain was recorded in a study of CD8 T cells in ankylosing spondylitis. The study's findings and limits: Clones linked to disease were reported to show significant enrichment in matched ankylosing spondylitis synovial fluid. Some motif variants had been reported before (in reactive arthritis synovial fluid and blood). A TCR beta motif of fewer than ten highly homologous variants seemed to mark ankylosing spondylitis blood.

The authors made TCR beta libraries by quantitative 5'-RACE with molecular barcodes. Each CDR3 protein is one row after TCRdb ran MiXCR on the 5' RACE reads. Counted here are 150,000 to 200,000 distinct CDR3 sequences, more than 9% occurring once; the ten biggest clones make up roughly 28%. Germline CDR1 ENHRY, CDR2 SYGVKD. CDR3 length: 13 amino acids. Between the trimmed V and J ends, which lost 3 bases and 3 bases, there was a span of 8 bases. This clonotype came up many times. What it binds is not known. The rearrangement uses TRBV10-3 and TRBJ2-5; TRBD2 is a possible D gene (6 bases). What was sequenced was blood, either unsorted or a sorted T cell fraction (not recorded which). The clonotype comes from a male donor with ankylosing spondylitis or in good health (not recorded which). In nucleotides, the CDR3 is TGTGCCATCAGTGACGGGGGAGAAGAGACCCAGTACTTC. It codes for CAISDGGEETQYF.